This T cell receptor (beta chain) was recovered during a study of OX40 agonist ivuxolimab in advanced cancers. The wider study: A male proportion of 82.7% was recorded, with mean age roughly 60 years and range 23 to 79.

Details on this clone: What it binds is unknown.

V was clipped by 5 bases and J by 2 bases, with 7 bases between them. The germline V gene encodes CDR1 MNHEY and CDR2 SVGAGI. This CDR3 has 12 amino acids. TCRdb's copy holds only in-frame clones and misses some; the assay was immunoSEQ multiplex PCR. This table holds some 18,000 clones, 90% found once. General study points: Compared with others, partial responders at 0.1-3.0 mg/kg displayed clonal expansion among the lowest.

This sequence was found in an adult with an advanced solid tumor such as melanoma, head and neck, liver or kidney cancer. The J gene is TRBJ2-7, the V gene TRBV6-5; D is unresolved. Source: CD4+ or CD8+ T cells sorted from blood, taken in a trial of the OX40 agonist ivuxolimab. In DNA form, the CDR3 reads TGTGCCAGCAGTCAGACAACCTACGAGCAGTACTTC. Its translation is CASSQTTYEQYF.